This T cell receptor (beta chain) originates from a study of T cells after yellow fever vaccination. Study-wide results and caveats: Clonotypes appearing in both CD4 and CD8 compartments existed, and their share was small. Peaking faster, on day 5 versus 15, the secondary response was nonetheless weaker.

On this clonotype: Its matching antigen is unknown.

Template-switching 5'RACE yielded the TCR cDNA; a universal primer site and UMIs were added in the process. TCRdb re-derived calls from the 5' RACE reads in MiXCR, one entry per CDR3 protein. The sample contains hundreds of thousands of distinct CDR3 sequences, around 4% of which appear only once. The specimen was PBMCs, collected on the day of the yellow fever booster vaccination. This TCR came from a man between 18 and 35 years old who received the YFV17D yellow fever vaccine.

The chain's CDR3 is CASSLEKGLGYGYTF. In DNA form, the CDR3 reads TGCGCCAGCAGCTTGGAGAAGGGGCTTGGATATGGCTACACCTTC. The chain has TRBV5-1 and TRBJ1-2; a weak D match, TRBD1 (5 bases). The CDR3 covers 15 residues. Germline values: CDR1 SGHRS, CDR2 YFSETQ. Trimming stripped 0 bases from V and 5 bases from J, with 14 bases between.